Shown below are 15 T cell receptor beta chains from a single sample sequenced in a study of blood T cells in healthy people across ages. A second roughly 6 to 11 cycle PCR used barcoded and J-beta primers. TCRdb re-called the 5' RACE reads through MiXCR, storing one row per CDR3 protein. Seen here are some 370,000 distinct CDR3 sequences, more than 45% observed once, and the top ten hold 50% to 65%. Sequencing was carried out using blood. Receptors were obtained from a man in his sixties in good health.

The CDR3 region is CASRTSTYEQYF. The CDR3 coding sequence is TGTGCCAGCAGAACAAGCACCTACGAGCAGTACTTC. The chain is built from TRBV28 and TRBJ2-7; D gene ambiguous. V lost 6 bases to trimming and J lost 2 bases, with 8 bases between them. CDR3 size: 12 residues. The germline CDR1 and CDR2 sequences are MDHEN and SYDVKM. Based on the CDR3 plus reference TRBV28 and TRBJ2-7, the full variable domain is DVKVTQSSRYLVKRTGEKVFLECVQDMDHENMFWYRQDPGLGLRLIYFSYDVKMKEKGDIPEGYSVSREKKERFSLILESASTNQTSMYLCASRTSTYEQYFGPGTRLTVT.

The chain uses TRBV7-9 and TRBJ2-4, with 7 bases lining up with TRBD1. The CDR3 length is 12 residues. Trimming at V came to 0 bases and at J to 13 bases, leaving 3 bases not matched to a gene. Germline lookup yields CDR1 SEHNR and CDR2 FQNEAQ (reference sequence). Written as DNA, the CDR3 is TGTGCCAGCAGCTTAGCCCGGGACAGCCAGTACTTC. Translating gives CASSLARDSQYF.

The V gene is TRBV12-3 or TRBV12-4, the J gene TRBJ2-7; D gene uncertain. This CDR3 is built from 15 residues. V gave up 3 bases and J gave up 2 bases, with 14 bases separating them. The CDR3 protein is CASSFGTGRTYEQYF. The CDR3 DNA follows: TGTGCCAGCAGTTTCGGCACTGGACGGACCTACGAGCAGTACTTC.

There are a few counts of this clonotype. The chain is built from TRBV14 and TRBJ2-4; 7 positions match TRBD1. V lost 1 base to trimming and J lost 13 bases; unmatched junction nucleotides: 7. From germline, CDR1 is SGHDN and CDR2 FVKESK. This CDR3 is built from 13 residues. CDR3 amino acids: CASSQVGQKEQYF. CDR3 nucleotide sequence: TGTGCCAGCAGCCAAGTGGGACAGAAGGAGCAGTACTTC.

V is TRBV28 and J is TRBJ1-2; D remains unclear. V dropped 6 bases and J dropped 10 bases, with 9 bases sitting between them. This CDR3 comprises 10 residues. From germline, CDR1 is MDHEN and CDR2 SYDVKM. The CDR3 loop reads CASSHDAYTF. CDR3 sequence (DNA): TGTGCCAGCAGCCACGATGCCTACACCTTC.

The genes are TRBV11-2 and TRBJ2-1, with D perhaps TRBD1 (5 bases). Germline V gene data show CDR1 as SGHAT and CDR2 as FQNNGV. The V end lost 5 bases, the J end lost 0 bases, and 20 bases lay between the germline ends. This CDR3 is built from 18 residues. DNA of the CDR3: TGTGCCAGCAGCCTCCGCCGCAGGGCCCTAAGCTCCTACAATGAGCAGTTCTTC. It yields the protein CASSLRRRALSSYNEQFF.

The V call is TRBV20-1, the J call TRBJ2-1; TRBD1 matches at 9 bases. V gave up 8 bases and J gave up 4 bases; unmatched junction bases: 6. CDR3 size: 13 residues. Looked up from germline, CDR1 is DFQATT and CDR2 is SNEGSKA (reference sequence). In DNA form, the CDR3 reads TGCAGTCCGAGGGGACAGGGTTACAATGAGCAGTTCTTC. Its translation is CSPRGQGYNEQFF.

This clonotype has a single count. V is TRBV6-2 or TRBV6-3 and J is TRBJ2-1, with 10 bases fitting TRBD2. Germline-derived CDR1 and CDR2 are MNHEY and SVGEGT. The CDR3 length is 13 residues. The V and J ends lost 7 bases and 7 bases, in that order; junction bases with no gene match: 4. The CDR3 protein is CASTPAGGNEQFF. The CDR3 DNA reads TGTGCCAGCACTCCAGCGGGGGGGAATGAGCAGTTCTTC.

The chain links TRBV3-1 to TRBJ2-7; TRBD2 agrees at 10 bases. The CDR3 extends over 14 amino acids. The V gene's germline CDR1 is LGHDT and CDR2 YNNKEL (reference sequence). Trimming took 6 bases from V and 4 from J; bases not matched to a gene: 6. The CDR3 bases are TGTGCCAGCAGTCCTAGCGGGAGTAGGTACGAGCAGTACTTC. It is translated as CASSPSGSRYEQYF.

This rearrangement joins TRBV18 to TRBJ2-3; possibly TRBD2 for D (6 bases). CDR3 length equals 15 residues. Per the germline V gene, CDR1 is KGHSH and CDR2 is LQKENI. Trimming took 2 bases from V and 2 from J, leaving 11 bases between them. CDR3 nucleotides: TGTGCCAGCTCACCAGTGGCGGGGCCCACAGATACGCAGTATTTT. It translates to CASSPVAGPTDTQYF.

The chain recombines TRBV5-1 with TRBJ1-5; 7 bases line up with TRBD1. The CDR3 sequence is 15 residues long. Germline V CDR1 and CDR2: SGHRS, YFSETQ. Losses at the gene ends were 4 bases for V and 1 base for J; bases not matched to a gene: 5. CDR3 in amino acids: CASSLEGASNQPQHF. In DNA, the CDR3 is TGCGCCAGCAGCCTCGAGGGGGCAAGCAATCAGCCCCAGCATTTT.

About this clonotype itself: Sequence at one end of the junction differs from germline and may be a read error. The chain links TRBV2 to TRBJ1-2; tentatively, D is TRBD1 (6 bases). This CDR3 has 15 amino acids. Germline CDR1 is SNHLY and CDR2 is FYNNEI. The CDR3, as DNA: TGTGCCAGCAGCTCCTCACGGGGGGCGCAAGGTGGCCACACCTTC. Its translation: CASSSSRGAQGGHTF.

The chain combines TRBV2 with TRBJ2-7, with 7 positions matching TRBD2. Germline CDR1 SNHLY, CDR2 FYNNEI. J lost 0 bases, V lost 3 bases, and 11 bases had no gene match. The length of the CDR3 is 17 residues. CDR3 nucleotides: TGTGCCAGCAGTGAGAGATCCTCTAGCGGAACCTCCTACGAGCAGTACTTC. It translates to CASSERSSSGTSYEQYF.

In DNA, the CDR3 is TGCAGCGTTGATGGGGGACTAGCGGGGGGTCGCACAGATACGCAGTATTTT. This gives the protein CSVDGGLAGGRTDTQYF. This chain connects TRBV29-1 to TRBJ2-3; 15 nucleotides line up with TRBD2. The germline V gene has CDR1 SQVTM and CDR2 ANQGSEA. This CDR3 comprises 17 residues. V shed 3 bases and J 1 base; nucleotides not matched to a gene: 5.

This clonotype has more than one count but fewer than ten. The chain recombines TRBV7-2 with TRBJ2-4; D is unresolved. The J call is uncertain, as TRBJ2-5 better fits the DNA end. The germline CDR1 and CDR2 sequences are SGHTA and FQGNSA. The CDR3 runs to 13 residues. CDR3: CASSGKFSETQYF. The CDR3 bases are TGTGCCAGCAGCGGAAAGTTTTCGGAGACCCAGTACTTC.